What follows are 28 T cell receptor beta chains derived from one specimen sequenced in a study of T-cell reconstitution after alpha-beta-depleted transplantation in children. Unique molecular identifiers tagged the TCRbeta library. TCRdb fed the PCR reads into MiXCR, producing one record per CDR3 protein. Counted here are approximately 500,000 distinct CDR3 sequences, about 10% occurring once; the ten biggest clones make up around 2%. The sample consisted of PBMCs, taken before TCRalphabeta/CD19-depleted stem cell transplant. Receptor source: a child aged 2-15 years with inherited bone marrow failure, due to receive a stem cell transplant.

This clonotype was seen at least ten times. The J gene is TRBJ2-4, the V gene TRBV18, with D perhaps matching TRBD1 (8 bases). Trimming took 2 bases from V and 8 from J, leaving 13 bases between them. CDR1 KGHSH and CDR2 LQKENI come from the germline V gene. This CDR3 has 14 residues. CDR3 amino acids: CASSPETGGDIQYF. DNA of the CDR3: TGTGCCAGCTCACCAGAAACAGGGGGGGACATTCAGTACTTC.

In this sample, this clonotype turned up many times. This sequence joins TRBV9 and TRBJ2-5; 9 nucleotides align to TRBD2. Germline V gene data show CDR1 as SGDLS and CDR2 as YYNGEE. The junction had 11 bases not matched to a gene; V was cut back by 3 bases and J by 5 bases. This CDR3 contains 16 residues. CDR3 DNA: TGTGCCAGCAGCGCTATAGCGGGAGATATGTGGGAGACCCAGTACTTC. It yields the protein CASSAIAGDMWETQYF.

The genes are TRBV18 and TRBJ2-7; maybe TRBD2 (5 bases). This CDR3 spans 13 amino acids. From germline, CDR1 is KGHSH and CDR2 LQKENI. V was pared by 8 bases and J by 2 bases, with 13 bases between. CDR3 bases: TGTGCCAGCGCGATCGGAGGCCCCTACGAGCAGTACTTC. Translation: CASAIGGPYEQYF.

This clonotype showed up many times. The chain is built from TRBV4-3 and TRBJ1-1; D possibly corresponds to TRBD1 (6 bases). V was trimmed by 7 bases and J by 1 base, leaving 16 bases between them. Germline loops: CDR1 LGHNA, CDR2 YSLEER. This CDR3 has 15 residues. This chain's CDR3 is CASTSGAFPNTEAFF. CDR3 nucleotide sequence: TGCGCCAGCACCTCAGGGGCTTTTCCGAACACTGAAGCTTTCTTT.

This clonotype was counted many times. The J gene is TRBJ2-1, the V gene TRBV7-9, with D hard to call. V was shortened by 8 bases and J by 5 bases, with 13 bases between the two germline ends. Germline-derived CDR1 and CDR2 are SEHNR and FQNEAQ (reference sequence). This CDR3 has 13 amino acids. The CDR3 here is CASESTVDNEQFF. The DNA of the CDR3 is TGTGCCAGCGAGAGCACCGTTGACAATGAGCAGTTCTTC.

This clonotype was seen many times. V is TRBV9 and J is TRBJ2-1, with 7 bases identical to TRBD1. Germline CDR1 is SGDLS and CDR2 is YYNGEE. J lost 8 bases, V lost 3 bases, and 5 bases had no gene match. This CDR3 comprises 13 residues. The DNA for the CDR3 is TGTGCCAGCAGCGCAACAGGGGTACATGAGCAGTTCTTC. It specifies CASSATGVHEQFF.

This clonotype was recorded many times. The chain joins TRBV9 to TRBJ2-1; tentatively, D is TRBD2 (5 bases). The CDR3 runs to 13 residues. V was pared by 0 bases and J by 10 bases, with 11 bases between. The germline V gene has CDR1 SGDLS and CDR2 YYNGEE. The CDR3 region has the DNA TGTGCCAGCAGCGTAGCTGTCTCGGGGGAGCAGTTCTTC. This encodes CASSVAVSGEQFF.

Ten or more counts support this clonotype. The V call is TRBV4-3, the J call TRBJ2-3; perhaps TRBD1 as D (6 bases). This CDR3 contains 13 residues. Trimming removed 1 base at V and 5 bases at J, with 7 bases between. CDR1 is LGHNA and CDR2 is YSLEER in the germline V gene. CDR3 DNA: TGCGCCAGCAGCCAAGTGGACAGAGATACGCAGTATTTT. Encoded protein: CASSQVDRDTQYF.

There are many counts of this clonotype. The CDR3: CASSQGVWDYEKLFF. For the CDR3, the DNA is TGTGCCAGCAGCCAAGGGGTGTGGGATTATGAAAAACTGTTTTTT. The chain employs TRBV3-1 and TRBJ1-4; D ambiguous. V lost 1 base to trimming and J lost 6 bases, with 12 bases between them. The CDR3 runs to 15 residues. The germline V gene encodes CDR1 LGHDT and CDR2 YNNKEL (reference sequence).

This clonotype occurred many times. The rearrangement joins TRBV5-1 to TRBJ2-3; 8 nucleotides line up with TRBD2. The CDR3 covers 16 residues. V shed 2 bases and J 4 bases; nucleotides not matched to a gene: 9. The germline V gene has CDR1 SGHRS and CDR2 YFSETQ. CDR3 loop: CASSLTASGFSDTQYF. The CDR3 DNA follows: TGCGCCAGCAGCTTAACAGCTAGCGGGTTCTCAGATACGCAGTATTTT.

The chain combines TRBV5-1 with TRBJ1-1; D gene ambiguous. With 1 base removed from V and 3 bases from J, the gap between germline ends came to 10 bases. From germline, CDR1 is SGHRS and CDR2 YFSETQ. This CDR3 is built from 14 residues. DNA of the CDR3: TGCGCCAGCAGCTTGCTTTCTGGGGACACTGAAGCTTTCTTT. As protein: CASSLLSGDTEAFF.

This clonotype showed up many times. The CDR3 is CASSLSQRATEQFF. The DNA for the CDR3 is TGTGCCAGCAGCTTAAGCCAGCGGGCCACTGAGCAGTTCTTC. This rearrangement joins TRBV7-7 to TRBJ2-1; possibly TRBD2 for D (6 bases). Germline V gene sequence: CDR1 SSHAT, CDR2 FNYEAQ (reference sequence). The CDR3 sequence is 14 residues long. With 2 bases removed from V and 9 bases from J, the gap between germline ends came to 14 bases.

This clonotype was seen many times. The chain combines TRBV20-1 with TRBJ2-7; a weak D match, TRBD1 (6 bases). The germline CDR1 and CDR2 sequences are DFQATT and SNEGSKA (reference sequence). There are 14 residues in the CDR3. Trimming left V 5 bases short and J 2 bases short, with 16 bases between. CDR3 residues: CSAFHRAAAYEQYF. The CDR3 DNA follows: TGCAGTGCTTTTCACAGGGCCGCTGCCTACGAGCAGTACTTC.

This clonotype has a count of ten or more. CDR3 nucleotide sequence: TGTGCCGCCGGGCTAGCGGCCTACGAGCAGTACTTC. Translation: CAAGLAAYEQYF. This chain joins TRBV6-2 or TRBV6-3 and TRBJ2-7; 7 bases are a match to TRBD2. Germline CDR1 and CDR2: MNHEY and SVGEGT. The CDR3 extends over 12 amino acids. Trimming at V came to 11 bases and at J to 2 bases, leaving 6 bases not matched to a gene.

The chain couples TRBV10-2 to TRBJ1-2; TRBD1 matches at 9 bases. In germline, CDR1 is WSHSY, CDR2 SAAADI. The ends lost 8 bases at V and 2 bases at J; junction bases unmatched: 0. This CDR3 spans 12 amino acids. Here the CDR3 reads CASGTGNYGYTF. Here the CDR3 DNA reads TGCGCCAGCGGGACAGGGAACTATGGCTACACCTTC.

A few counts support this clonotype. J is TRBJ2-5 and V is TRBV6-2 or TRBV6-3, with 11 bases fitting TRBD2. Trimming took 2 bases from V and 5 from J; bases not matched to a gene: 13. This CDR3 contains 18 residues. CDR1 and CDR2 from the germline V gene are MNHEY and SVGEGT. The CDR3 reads CASSYALLAGGQEETQYF. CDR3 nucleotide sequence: TGTGCCAGCAGTTACGCACTGCTAGCGGGAGGCCAAGAGGAGACCCAGTACTTC.

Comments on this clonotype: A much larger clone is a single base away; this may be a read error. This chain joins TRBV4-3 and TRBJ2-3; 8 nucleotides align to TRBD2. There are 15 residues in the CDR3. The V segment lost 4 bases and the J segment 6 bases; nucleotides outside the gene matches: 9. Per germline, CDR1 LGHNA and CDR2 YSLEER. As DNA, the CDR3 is TGCGCCAGCAGCCCGGCAGCGGGAGACTTGGATACGCAGTATTTT. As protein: CASSPAAGDLDTQYF.

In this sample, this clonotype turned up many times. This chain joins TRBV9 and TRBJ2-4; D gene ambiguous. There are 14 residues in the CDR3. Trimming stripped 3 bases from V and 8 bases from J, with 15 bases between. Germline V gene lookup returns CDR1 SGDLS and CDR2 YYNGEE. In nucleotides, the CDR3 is TGTGCCAGCAGCGAACTACCCGAAGGAGACATTCAGTACTTC. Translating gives CASSELPEGDIQYF.

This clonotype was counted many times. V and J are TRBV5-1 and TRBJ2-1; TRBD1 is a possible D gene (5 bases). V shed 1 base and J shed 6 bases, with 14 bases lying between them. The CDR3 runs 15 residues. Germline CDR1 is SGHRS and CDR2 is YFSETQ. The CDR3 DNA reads TGCGCCAGCAGCTTGTTCTTAGGGGCGGTCAATGAGCAGTTCTTC. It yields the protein CASSLFLGAVNEQFF.

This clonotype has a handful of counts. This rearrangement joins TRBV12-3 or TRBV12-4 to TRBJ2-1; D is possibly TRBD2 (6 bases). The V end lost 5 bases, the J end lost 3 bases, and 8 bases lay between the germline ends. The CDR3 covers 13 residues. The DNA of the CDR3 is TGTGCCAGCAGTGCCGGGAGCTACAATGAGCAGTTCTTC. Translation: CASSAGSYNEQFF.

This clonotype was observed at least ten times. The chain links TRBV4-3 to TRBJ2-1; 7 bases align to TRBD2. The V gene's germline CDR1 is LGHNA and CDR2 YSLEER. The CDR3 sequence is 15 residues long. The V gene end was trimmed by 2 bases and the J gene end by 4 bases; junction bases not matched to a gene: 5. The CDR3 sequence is CASSQRGGSYNEQFF. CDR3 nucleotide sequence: TGCGCCAGCAGCCAAAGGGGCGGGAGTTACAATGAGCAGTTCTTC.

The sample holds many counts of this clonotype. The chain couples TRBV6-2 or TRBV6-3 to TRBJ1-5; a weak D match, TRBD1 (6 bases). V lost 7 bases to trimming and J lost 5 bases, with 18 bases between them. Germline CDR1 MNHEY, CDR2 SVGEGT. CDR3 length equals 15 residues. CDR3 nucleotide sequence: TGTGCCAGCAACCGGGGACATTTAGGCGATCAGCCCCAGCATTTT. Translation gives CASNRGHLGDQPQHF.

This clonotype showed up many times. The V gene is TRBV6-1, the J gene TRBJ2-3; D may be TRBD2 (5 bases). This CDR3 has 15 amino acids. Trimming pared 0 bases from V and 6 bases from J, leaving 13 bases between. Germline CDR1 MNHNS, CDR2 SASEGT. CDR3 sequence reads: CASSEALHGDDTQYF. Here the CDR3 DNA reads TGTGCCAGCAGTGAAGCGCTTCACGGGGATGATACGCAGTATTTT.

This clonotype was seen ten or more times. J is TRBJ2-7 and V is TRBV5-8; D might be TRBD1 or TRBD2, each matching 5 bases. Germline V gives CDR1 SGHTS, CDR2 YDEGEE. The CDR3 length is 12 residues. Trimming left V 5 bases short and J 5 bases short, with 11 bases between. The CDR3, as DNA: TGTGCCAGCAGTTGGGGGACCGACGAGCAGTACTTC. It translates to CASSWGTDEQYF.

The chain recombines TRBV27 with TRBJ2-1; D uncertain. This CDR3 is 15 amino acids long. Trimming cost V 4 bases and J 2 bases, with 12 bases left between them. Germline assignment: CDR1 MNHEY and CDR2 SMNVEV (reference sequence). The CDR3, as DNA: TGTGCCAGCAGTTGGTCGAGCCGGCCCTACAATGAGCAGTTCTTC. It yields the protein CASSWSSRPYNEQFF.

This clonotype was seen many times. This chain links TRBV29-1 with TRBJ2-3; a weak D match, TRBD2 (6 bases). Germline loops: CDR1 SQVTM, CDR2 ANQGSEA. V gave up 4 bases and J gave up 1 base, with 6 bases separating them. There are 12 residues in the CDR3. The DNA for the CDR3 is TGCAGCGTTGTAGCGGGCACAGATACGCAGTATTTT. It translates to CSVVAGTDTQYF.

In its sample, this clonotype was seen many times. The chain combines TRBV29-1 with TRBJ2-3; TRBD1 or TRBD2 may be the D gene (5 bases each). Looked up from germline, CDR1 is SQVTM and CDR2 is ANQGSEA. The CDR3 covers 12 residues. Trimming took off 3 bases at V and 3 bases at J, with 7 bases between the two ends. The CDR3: CSVDEGTDTQYF. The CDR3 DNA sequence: TGCAGCGTTGATGAGGGGACAGATACGCAGTATTTT.

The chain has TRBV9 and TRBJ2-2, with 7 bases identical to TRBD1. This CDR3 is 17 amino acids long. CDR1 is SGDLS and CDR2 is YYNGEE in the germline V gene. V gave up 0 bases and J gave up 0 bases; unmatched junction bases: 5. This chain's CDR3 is CASSVVRDSANTGELFF. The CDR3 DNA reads TGTGCCAGCAGCGTAGTTAGGGACAGCGCGAACACCGGGGAGCTGTTTTTT.